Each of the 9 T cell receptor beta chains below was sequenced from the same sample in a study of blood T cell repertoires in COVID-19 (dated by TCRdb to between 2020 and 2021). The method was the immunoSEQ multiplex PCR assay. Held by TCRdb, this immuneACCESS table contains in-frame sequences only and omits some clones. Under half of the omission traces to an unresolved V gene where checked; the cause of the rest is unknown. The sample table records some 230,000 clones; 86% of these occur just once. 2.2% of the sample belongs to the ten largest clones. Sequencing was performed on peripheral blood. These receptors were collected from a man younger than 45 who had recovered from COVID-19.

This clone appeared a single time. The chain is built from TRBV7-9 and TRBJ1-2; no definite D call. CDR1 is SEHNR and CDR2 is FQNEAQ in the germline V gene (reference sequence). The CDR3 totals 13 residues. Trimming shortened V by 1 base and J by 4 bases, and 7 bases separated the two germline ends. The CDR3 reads CASSLDGAYGYTF. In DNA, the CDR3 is TGTGCCAGCAGCTTAGACGGAGCCTATGGCTACACCTTC.

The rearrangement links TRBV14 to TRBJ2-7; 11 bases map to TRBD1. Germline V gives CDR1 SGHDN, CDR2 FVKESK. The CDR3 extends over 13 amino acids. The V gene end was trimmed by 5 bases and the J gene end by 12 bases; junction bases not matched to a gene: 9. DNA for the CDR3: TGTGCCAGCAGCGCCCGGACAGGGGGCGTATGGTACTTC. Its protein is CASSARTGGVWYF.

In DNA, the CDR3 is TGTGCCAGCAGTCTAGGGGGGGTCTCCTACAATGAGCAGTTCTTC. Residues: CASSLGGVSYNEQFF. V usage is TRBV27 and J usage is TRBJ2-1; D perhaps matches TRBD2 (7 bases). Germline V lookup: CDR1 MNHEY, CDR2 SMNVEV (reference sequence). Trimming cost V 5 bases and J 0 bases, with 11 bases left between them. The CDR3 totals 15 residues.

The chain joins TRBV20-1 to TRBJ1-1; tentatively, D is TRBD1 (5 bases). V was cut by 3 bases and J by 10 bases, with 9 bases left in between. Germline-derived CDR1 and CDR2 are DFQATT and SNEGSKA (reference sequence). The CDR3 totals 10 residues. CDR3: CSARGRGAFF. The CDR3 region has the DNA TGCAGTGCTAGGGGGCGAGGAGCTTTCTTT.

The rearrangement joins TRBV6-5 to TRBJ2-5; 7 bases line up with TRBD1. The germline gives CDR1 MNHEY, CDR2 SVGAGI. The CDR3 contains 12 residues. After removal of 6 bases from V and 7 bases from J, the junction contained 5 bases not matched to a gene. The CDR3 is CASRPPGGTQYF. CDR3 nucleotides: TGTGCCAGCAGGCCCCCAGGGGGGACCCAGTACTTC.

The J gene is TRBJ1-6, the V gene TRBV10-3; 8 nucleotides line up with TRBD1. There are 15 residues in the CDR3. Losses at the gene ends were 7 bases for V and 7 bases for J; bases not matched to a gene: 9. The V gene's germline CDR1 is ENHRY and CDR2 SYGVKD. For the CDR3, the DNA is TGTGCCATCAAAGGAGCAGGGGGCAGGAATTCACCCCTCCACTTT. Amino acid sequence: CAIKGAGGRNSPLHF.

As DNA, the CDR3 is TGCGCCAGCAGCCAAGATACGTCGGTGGACAGGGGGCAAGATACGCAGTATTTT. It yields the protein CASSQDTSVDRGQDTQYF. The rearrangement links TRBV4-3 to TRBJ2-3; 11 bases line up with TRBD1. CDR1 is LGHNA, CDR2 YSLEER, per germline. The CDR3 is made up of 18 amino acids. Trimming at V came to 0 bases and at J to 5 bases, leaving 10 bases not matched to a gene.

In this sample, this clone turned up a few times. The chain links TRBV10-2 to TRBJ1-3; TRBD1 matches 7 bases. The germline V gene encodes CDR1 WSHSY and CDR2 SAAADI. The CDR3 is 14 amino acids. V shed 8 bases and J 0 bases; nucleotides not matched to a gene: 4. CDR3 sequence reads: CASQGQSSGNTIYF. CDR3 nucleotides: TGCGCCAGCCAGGGACAGTCCTCTGGAAACACCATATATTTT.

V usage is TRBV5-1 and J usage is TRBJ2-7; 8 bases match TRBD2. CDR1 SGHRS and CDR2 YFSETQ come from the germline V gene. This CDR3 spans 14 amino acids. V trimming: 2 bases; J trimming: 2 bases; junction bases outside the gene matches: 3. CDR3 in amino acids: CASSLAGEPYEQYF. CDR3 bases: TGCGCCAGCAGCTTAGCGGGGGAACCCTACGAGCAGTACTTC.